Each of the 28 T cell receptor beta chains below was sequenced from the same sample in a study of identical twins. TCRdb re-derived calls from the 5' RACE reads in MiXCR, one entry per CDR3 protein. The sample lists more than 600,000 distinct CDR3 sequences, roughly 20% seen once, with around 13% in the top ten. The sample was also reused in another study, on T cells expressing NK-cell markers.

The material sequenced was PBMCs. These receptors came from a woman younger than 35 in good health.

This clonotype occurred a few times. CDR3 in amino acids: CASSLESWQTQEAFF. The CDR3 DNA reads TGTGCCAGCAGTTTAGAGTCGTGGCAAACCCAAGAAGCTTTCTTT. The J gene is TRBJ1-1, the V gene TRBV12-3 or TRBV12-4, with D unresolved. V dropped 1 base and J dropped 8 bases, with 17 bases sitting between them. This CDR3 is 15 amino acids long.

V usage is TRBV9 and J usage is TRBJ2-5; D possibly matches TRBD1 or TRBD2 (6 bases each). The germline CDR1 and CDR2 sequences are SGDLS and YYNGEE. V was clipped by 4 bases and J by 2 bases, with 21 bases between them. The length of the CDR3 is 17 residues. CDR3: CASSPKWGDISQETQYF. The CDR3 DNA reads TGTGCCAGCAGCCCCAAATGGGGGGACATCTCACAAGAGACCCAGTACTTC.

The rearrangement links TRBV6-1 to TRBJ2-3; D not resolved. The CDR3 length is 13 residues. Germline V CDR1 and CDR2: MNHNS, SASEGT. V gave up 5 bases and J gave up 6 bases, with 12 bases separating them. The CDR3 DNA reads TGTGCCAGCAGTCCGAATACTGGGGATACGCAGTATTTT. It yields the protein CASSPNTGDTQYF.

The chain uses TRBV15 and TRBJ2-3; D remains unclear. Trimming removed 0 bases at V and 4 bases at J, with 14 bases between. The CDR3 is made up of 16 amino acids. Germline V CDR1 and CDR2: LNHNV, YYDKDF (reference sequence). CDR3 nucleotides: TGTGCCACCAGCAGAGATCGGCTAGGCGGCGCAGATACGCAGTATTTT. Protein sequence: CATSRDRLGGADTQYF.

This chain links TRBV5-1 with TRBJ2-5; D ambiguous. V lost 2 bases, J lost 5 bases, and 10 bases lay in between. Looked up from germline, CDR1 is SGHRS and CDR2 is YFSETQ. The CDR3 is made up of 13 amino acids. CDR3 residues: CASSFGVMETQYF. The DNA of the CDR3 is TGCGCCAGCAGCTTTGGGGTTATGGAGACCCAGTACTTC.

With regard to this clonotype: Just one base apart from a much larger clone, this may be a read error. This chain joins TRBV7-3 and TRBJ2-7; the match to TRBD1 covers 8 bases. The germline gives CDR1 SGHTA, CDR2 FQGTGA. J gave up 3 bases and V 3 bases, and 1 base lay outside the gene matches. The CDR3 has 13 amino acids. The CDR3 loop is CASSFGTGYEQYF. The CDR3 DNA reads as TGTGCCAGCAGCTTCGGGACAGGCTACGAGCAGTACTTC.

There are a few counts of this clonotype. The chain employs TRBV12-3 or TRBV12-4 and TRBJ1-1; possibly TRBD1 for D (6 bases). The CDR3 is 14 amino acids. V lost 5 bases to trimming and J lost 4 bases, with 14 bases between them. This chain's CDR3 is CASSPAGGATEAFF. The DNA for the CDR3 is TGTGCCAGCAGTCCCGCGGGGGGGGCCACTGAAGCTTTCTTT.

The CDR3 sequence: CAISESRGPWGDTQYF. Written as DNA, the CDR3 is TGTGCCATCAGTGAGTCACGGGGGCCTTGGGGCGATACGCAGTATTTT. The chain combines TRBV10-3 with TRBJ2-3; the D call may be TRBD1 or TRBD2 (6 bases each). V was clipped by 0 bases and J by 6 bases, with 16 bases between them. The CDR3 length is 16 residues. Germline-derived CDR1 and CDR2 are ENHRY and SYGVKD.

This clonotype was picked up a small number of times. V is TRBV10-3 and J is TRBJ2-3; TRBD1 is a possible D gene (5 bases). The CDR3 contains 17 residues. The V gene's germline CDR1 is ENHRY and CDR2 SYGVKD. V was pared by 8 bases and J by 0 bases, with 21 bases between. CDR3 in DNA: TGTGCCATCCCGAGATTGGGGCCATCCCCTAGCACAGATACGCAGTATTTT. Protein: CAIPRLGPSPSTDTQYF.

The rearrangement joins TRBV5-1 to TRBJ2-1, with a possible D match to TRBD2 (5 bases). This CDR3 spans 13 amino acids. V lost 4 bases, J lost 5 bases, and 10 bases lay in between. Germline loops: CDR1 SGHRS, CDR2 YFSETQ. The CDR3 here is CASSRLGDNEQFF. The CDR3 bases are TGCGCCAGCAGCCGACTCGGGGACAATGAGCAGTTCTTC.

The rearrangement uses TRBV5-1 and TRBJ2-6; D not certain. Trimming shortened V by 0 bases and J by 0 bases, and 4 bases separated the two germline ends. Looked up from germline, CDR1 is SGHRS and CDR2 is YFSETQ. This CDR3 comprises 15 residues. This CDR3 reads CASSLAPSGANVLTF. The CDR3 DNA reads TGCGCCAGCAGCTTGGCACCCTCTGGGGCCAACGTCCTGACTTTC.

V and J are TRBV5-1 and TRBJ2-7; TRBD1 agrees at 8 bases. The CDR3 contains 13 residues. CDR1 SGHRS and CDR2 YFSETQ come from the germline V gene. J was trimmed by 6 bases and V by 4 bases; bases with no gene match: 6. Here the CDR3 DNA reads TGCGCCAGCAGCGCGGCCGACAGGGGCGAGCAGTACTTC. Encoded protein: CASSAADRGEQYF.

This clonotype was counted ten times or more. V is TRBV20-1 and J is TRBJ2-2, with D maybe TRBD2 (5 bases). The germline gives CDR1 DFQATT, CDR2 SNEGSKA (reference sequence). Trimming pared 6 bases from V and 5 bases from J, leaving 10 bases between. This CDR3 is 12 amino acids long. The CDR3 DNA sequence: TGCAGTGCCAGACGGGGAACCGGGGAGCTGTTTTTT. Translation: CSARRGTGELFF.

This clonotype was seen many times. The gene calls are TRBV29-1 and TRBJ2-7, with a possible D match to TRBD1 (5 bases). Per the germline V gene, CDR1 is SQVTM and CDR2 is ANQGSEA. V lost 7 bases to trimming and J lost 4 bases, with 17 bases between them. The CDR3 is 13 residues long. CDR3 amino acids: CSAQDNRLYEQYF. As DNA, the CDR3 is TGCAGCGCCCAGGACAATAGGCTATACGAGCAGTACTTC.

The table lists this clonotype with a few counts. The chain uses TRBV20-1 and TRBJ1-5, with a weak D call TRBD1 (6 bases). This CDR3 is built from 13 residues. From germline, CDR1 is DFQATT and CDR2 SNEGSKA (reference sequence). V was cut by 4 bases and J by 1 base, with 8 bases left in between. The CDR3 nucleotides read TGCAGTGCTACGGGACAAAGCAATCAGCCCCAGCATTTT. Its protein product is CSATGQSNQPQHF.

The rearrangement joins TRBV6-5 to TRBJ1-1, with D possibly TRBD1 on 5 matching bases. The CDR3 runs to 17 residues. CDR1 and CDR2 from the germline V gene are MNHEY and SVGAGI. Trimming cost V 4 bases and J 1 base, with 19 bases left between them. CDR3 coding DNA: TGTGCCAGCAGTTTTCTATTCGGGAGGGACCAGAACACTGAAGCTTTCTTT. This encodes CASSFLFGRDQNTEAFF.

This clonotype was counted a few times. The chain couples TRBV7-2 to TRBJ2-2; the D is unclear. Germline loops: CDR1 SGHTA, CDR2 FQGNSA. This CDR3 has 14 amino acids. V gave up 1 base and J gave up 5 bases, with 8 bases separating them. The CDR3 protein is CASSLEVGTGELFF. Here the CDR3 DNA reads TGTGCCAGCAGCTTAGAGGTTGGAACCGGGGAGCTGTTTTTT.

This clonotype was observed a single time. The chain joins TRBV19 to TRBJ2-6; D is uncertain. The CDR3 is 15 amino acids. The V end lost 7 bases, the J end lost 1 base, and 11 bases lay between the germline ends. CDR1 and CDR2 from the germline V gene are LNHDA and SQIVND (reference sequence). The CDR3 is CASNPGSSGANVLTF. CDR3 in DNA: TGTGCCAGTAACCCCGGATCTTCTGGGGCCAACGTCCTGACTTTC.

This clonotype was detected a few times. V gene TRBV20-1 combines with J gene TRBJ1-1; D uncertain. The CDR3 extends over 11 amino acids. Germline CDR1 reads DFQATT; CDR2 reads SNEGSKA (reference sequence). V was pared by 4 bases and J by 5 bases, with 8 bases between. The CDR3 sequence: CSAILRTEAFF. CDR3 in DNA: TGCAGTGCTATACTCAGAACTGAAGCTTTCTTT.

V is TRBV20-1 and J is TRBJ2-3; TRBD1 might be the D (7 bases). Germline-derived CDR1 and CDR2 are DFQATT and SNEGSKA (reference sequence). Trimming shortened V by 3 bases and J by 5 bases, and 15 bases separated the two germline ends. The CDR3 length is 14 residues. The CDR3 is CSASYRGGKDTQYF. Here the CDR3 DNA reads TGCAGTGCTAGTTACAGGGGAGGAAAAGATACGCAGTATTTT.

There are a few counts of this clonotype. The chain links TRBV5-1 to TRBJ2-7; TRBD2 agrees at 8 bases. Germline CDR1 and CDR2: SGHRS and YFSETQ. V lost 2 bases, J lost 3 bases, and 4 bases stayed unmatched. The CDR3 consists of 14 residues. The CDR3 DNA reads TGCGCCAGCAGCTTCACTCTAGCGGGCTACGAGCAGTACTTC. This gives the protein CASSFTLAGYEQYF.

This clonotype was observed a handful of times. The genes are TRBV12-3 or TRBV12-4 and TRBJ2-1; 8 bases are a match to TRBD2. The CDR3 sequence is 15 residues long. Trimming cost V 2 bases and J 5 bases; bases outside gene matches: 5. CDR3 sequence: CASSLRGGLNNEQFF. DNA of the CDR3: TGTGCCAGCAGTTTACGGGGGGGCCTGAACAATGAGCAGTTCTTC.

This clonotype was detected only a few times. J is TRBJ2-1 and V is TRBV15, with D perhaps TRBD1 or TRBD2 (6 bases each). This CDR3 is 14 amino acids long. CDR1 is LNHNV, CDR2 YYDKDF, per germline (reference sequence). Trimming cost V 0 bases and J 12 bases, with 15 bases left between them. DNA for the CDR3: TGTGCCACCAGCAGAGATCGGGGGTGGGACACGCAGTTCTTC. Residues: CATSRDRGWDTQFF.

The chain uses TRBV12-3 or TRBV12-4 and TRBJ2-5, with unresolved D. The germline V and J ends were trimmed by 1 base and 5 bases, with 11 bases remaining between them. This CDR3 spans 14 amino acids. The CDR3 DNA sequence: TGTGCCAGCAGTTTAGGTATTAGCCTGGAGACCCAGTACTTC. Its protein is CASSLGISLETQYF.

The rearrangement joins TRBV5-6 to TRBJ1-4; D is possibly TRBD1 (5 bases). Trimming pared 9 bases from V and 12 bases from J, leaving 24 bases between. CDR1 is SGHDT and CDR2 is YYEEEE in the germline V gene. The CDR3 loop spans 14 amino acids. The CDR3 reads CAMGPGLLCWELFF. CDR3 nucleotide sequence: TGTGCCATGGGCCCGGGGCTGCTCTGCTGGGAACTGTTTTTT.

This clonotype was counted only a few times. J is TRBJ2-7 and V is TRBV29-1; no clear D. The germline V gene has CDR1 SQVTM and CDR2 ANQGSEA. The CDR3 is made up of 12 amino acids. V was trimmed by 2 bases and J by 0 bases, leaving 5 bases between them. The CDR3 nucleotides read TGCAGCGTTGAACTCAGCTCCTACGAGCAGTACTTC. It codes for CSVELSSYEQYF.

The chain carries TRBV7-2 and TRBJ2-1; D is possibly TRBD1 (5 bases). The CDR3 covers 13 residues. The V end was cut by 1 base, the J end by 6 bases, with 7 bases between. Germline lookup yields CDR1 SGHTA and CDR2 FQGNSA. Here the CDR3 reads CASSLVTVNEQFF. The CDR3 DNA reads as TGTGCCAGCAGCTTAGTGACAGTCAATGAGCAGTTCTTC.

This clonotype was detected only a few times. The gene calls are TRBV12-3 or TRBV12-4 and TRBJ2-7, with a possible D match to TRBD1 (6 bases). V was trimmed by 6 bases and J by 0 bases, leaving 12 bases between them. The CDR3 is 14 amino acids. The CDR3 sequence is CASRTGMSSYEQYF. The CDR3, as DNA: TGTGCCAGCAGAACAGGGATGAGCTCCTACGAGCAGTACTTC.